This T cell receptor beta chain was identified in a study of graft-versus-host responses after intestinal transplantation. The overall study: Recipients were all induced with anti-thymocyte globulin, then given tacrolimus and steroids for 3 to 4 years. Findings of the study overall: The marrow of recipients harbored GvH clones, and ileum or blood showed some of them first. Graft-donor T cell macrochimerism coincided with high graft-versus-host to host-versus-graft clonal ratios in allografts.

Clones were read by immunoSEQ multiplex PCR, and TCRdb kept only the in-frame ones, dropping some. The data contain fewer than 30,000 clones, more than 85% of them singletons. About this clone itself: What it binds is unknown.

V lost 2 bases and J lost 6, with 14 bases in between. Germline CDR1 and CDR2: SGHRS and YFSETQ. The CDR3 covers 15 residues. The sample in question was PBMCs, obtained 18 days after transplant. The receptor was derived from a human patient who received an intestinal transplant, so some T cells may come from the graft donor. The V gene is TRBV5-1, the J gene TRBJ1-4; D perhaps matches TRBD1 (6 bases). CDR3 in amino acids: CASSFDRLPYEKLFF. CDR3 in DNA: TGCGCCAGCAGCTTCGACAGGCTACCTTATGAAAAACTGTTTTTT.